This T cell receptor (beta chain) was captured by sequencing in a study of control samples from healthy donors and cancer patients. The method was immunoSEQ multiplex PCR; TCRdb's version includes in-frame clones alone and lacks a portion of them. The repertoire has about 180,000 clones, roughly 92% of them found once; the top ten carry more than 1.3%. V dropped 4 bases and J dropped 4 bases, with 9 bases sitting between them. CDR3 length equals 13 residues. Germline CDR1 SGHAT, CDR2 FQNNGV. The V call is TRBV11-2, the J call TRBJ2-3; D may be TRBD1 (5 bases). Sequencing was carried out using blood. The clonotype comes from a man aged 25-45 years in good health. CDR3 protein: CASSWKGADTQYF. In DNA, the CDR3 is TGTGCCAGCAGCTGGAAAGGGGCAGATACGCAGTATTTT.